This TCR beta chain was sequenced for a study of cytomegalovirus exposure and HLA in healthy donors. The PCR contained 60 Vbeta and 13 Jbeta primers. Method: immunoSEQ multiplex PCR; TCRdb's copy keeps in-frame clones and lacks some. The sample has some 150,000 clones; under 80% are singletons. V lost 6 bases, J lost 0 bases, and 9 bases lay in between. The CDR3 extends over 13 amino acids. CDR1 is SQVTM, CDR2 ANQGSEA, per germline. The TCR originated in a man younger than 30 in good health and CMV-seropositive. Sequencing used PBMCs. V usage is TRBV29-1 and J usage is TRBJ1-3; tentatively, D is TRBD1 (5 bases). CDR3 sequence (DNA): TGCAGCGTCTCCAGGGACTCTGGAAACACCATATATTTT. It encodes CSVSRDSGNTIYF.